What follows are 9 T cell receptor beta chains derived from one specimen sequenced in a study of blood T cell repertoires in COVID-19. Using immunoSEQ multiplex PCR, the repertoire was profiled, and TCRdb retains in-frame clones only, with some absent. Of approximately 110,000 clones listed, 85% are singletons. Input material: peripheral blood. The receptors originated from a human donor in a cohort sampled during active COVID-19.

The chain employs TRBV5-1 and TRBJ2-1; 8 nucleotides line up with TRBD2. Looked up from germline, CDR1 is SGHRS and CDR2 is YFSETQ. This CDR3 is built from 17 residues. J lost 5 bases, V lost 1 base, and 11 bases had no gene match. The CDR3 sequence is CASSLLGATSVDNEQFF. The CDR3 nucleotides read TGCGCCAGCAGCTTGCTGGGAGCGACTAGCGTGGACAATGAGCAGTTCTTC.

This chain joins TRBV10-3 and TRBJ1-4; no reliable D call. This CDR3 is built from 15 residues. Germline V lookup: CDR1 ENHRY, CDR2 SYGVKD. The V gene lost 0 bases and the J gene lost 8 bases, with 13 bases spanning the gap. The CDR3 sequence is CAISESRGKGEKLFF. The DNA for the CDR3 is TGTGCCATCAGTGAGTCGAGAGGGAAGGGCGAAAAACTGTTTTTT.

This clone was observed once. The chain carries TRBV9 and TRBJ1-2; 9 bases line up with TRBD1. J lost 3 bases, V lost 4 bases, and 13 bases had no gene match. The CDR3 has 17 amino acids. Germline V CDR1 and CDR2: SGDLS, YYNGEE. Here the CDR3 reads CASSTGAGTGPYYGYTF. Written as DNA, the CDR3 is TGTGCCAGCAGCACAGGGGCGGGGACAGGGCCTTACTATGGCTACACCTTC.

The chain employs TRBV6-2 or TRBV6-3 and TRBJ1-3; tentatively, D is TRBD1 (6 bases). Germline CDR1 and CDR2: MNHEY and SVGEGT. The CDR3 has 19 residues. V lost 2 bases and J lost 0, with 20 bases in between. CDR3 nucleotides: TGTGCCAGCAGTTACGCTAGGTGGGGGCGAACTTCCTCTGGAAACACCATATATTTT. Translated: CASSYARWGRTSSGNTIYF.

The V and J genes are TRBV29-1 and TRBJ1-2; 8 bases are a match to TRBD1. J lost 4 bases, V lost 4 bases, and 5 bases had no gene match. This CDR3 comprises 13 residues. Germline CDR1 SQVTM, CDR2 ANQGSEA. The CDR3 nucleotides are TGCAGCGTTGTGACAGGGGTTGGCTATGGCTACACCTTC. The encoded protein is CSVVTGVGYGYTF.

This clone occurred a few times. The chain has TRBV4-3 and TRBJ1-6; D is perhaps TRBD1 (5 bases). Germline assignment: CDR1 LGHNA and CDR2 YSLEER. This CDR3 is 17 amino acids long. V lost 0 bases to trimming and J lost 8 bases, with 17 bases between them. CDR3: CASSQDQGGIYDSPLHF. The CDR3 DNA is TGCGCCAGCAGCCAAGATCAGGGAGGTATTTATGATTCACCCCTCCACTTT.

The chain joins TRBV7-9 to TRBJ2-5; tentative D call: TRBD1 (6 bases). CDR1 and CDR2 (germline): SEHNR, FQNEAQ (reference sequence). Trimming cost V 2 bases and J 1 base, with 11 bases left between them. The CDR3 loop spans 15 amino acids. The CDR3 DNA reads TGTGCCAGCAGCTTACCTAGGACAGCCCAAGAGACCCAGTACTTC. Its protein is CASSLPRTAQETQYF.

Only a few counts were recorded for this clone. The CDR3 bases are TGTGCCAGTAGTATAGGAGGGACCGGAGGGGAAGCTTTCTTT. Its translation is CASSIGGTGGEAFF. The chain has TRBV19 and TRBJ1-1; tentative D call: TRBD1 (5 bases). Germline V CDR1 and CDR2: LNHDA, SQIVND (reference sequence). Trimming cost V 1 base and J 8 bases, with 14 bases left between them. CDR3 length: 14 residues.

The chain has TRBV11-2 and TRBJ1-2; unclear D gene. Germline loops: CDR1 SGHAT, CDR2 FQNNGV. The germline V and J ends were trimmed by 5 bases and 2 bases, with 9 bases remaining between them. This CDR3 has 13 residues. The CDR3 spells CASSLMPNYGYTF. The CDR3 bases are TGTGCCAGCAGCCTAATGCCAAACTATGGCTACACCTTC.